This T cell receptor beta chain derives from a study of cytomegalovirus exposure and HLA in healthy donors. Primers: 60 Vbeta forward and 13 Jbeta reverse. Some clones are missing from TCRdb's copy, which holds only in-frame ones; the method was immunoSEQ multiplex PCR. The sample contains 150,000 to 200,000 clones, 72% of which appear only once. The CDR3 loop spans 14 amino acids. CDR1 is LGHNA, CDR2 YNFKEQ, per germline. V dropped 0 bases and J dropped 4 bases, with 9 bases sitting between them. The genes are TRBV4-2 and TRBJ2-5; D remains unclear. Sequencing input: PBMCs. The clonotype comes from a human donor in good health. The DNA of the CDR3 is TGTGCCAGCAGCCAAGAGGAGAGGCGAGAGACCCAGTACTTC. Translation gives CASSQEERRETQYF.